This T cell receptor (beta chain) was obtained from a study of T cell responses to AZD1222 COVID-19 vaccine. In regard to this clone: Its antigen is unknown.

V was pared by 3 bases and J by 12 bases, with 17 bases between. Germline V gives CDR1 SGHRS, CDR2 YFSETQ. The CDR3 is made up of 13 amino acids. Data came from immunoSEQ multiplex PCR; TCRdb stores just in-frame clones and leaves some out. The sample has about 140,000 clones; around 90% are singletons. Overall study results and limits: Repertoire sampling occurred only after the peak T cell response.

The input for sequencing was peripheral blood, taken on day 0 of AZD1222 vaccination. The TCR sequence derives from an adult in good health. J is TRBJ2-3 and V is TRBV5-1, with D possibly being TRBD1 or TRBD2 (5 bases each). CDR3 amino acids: CASSSTGTQDQYF. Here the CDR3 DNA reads TGCGCCAGCAGCTCGACCGGGACCCAAGATCAGTATTTT.